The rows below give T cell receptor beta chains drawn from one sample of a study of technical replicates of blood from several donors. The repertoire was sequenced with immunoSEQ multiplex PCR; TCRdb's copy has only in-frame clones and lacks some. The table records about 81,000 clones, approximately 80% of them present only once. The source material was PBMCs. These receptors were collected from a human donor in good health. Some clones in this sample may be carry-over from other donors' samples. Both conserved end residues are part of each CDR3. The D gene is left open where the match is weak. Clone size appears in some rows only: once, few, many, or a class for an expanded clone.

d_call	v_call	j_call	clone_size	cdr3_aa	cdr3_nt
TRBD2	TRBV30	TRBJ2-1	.	CACMRGAGVVREQFF	TGTGCCTGCATGCGGGGGGCGGGCGTTGTCCGTGAGCAGTTCTTC
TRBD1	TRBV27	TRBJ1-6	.	CASSRQGTPLHF	TGTGCCAGCAGTCGACAGGGGACACCCCTCCACTTT
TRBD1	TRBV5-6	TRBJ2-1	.	CASSLAGQGYNEQFF	TGTGCCAGCAGCTTGGCGGGACAGGGCTACAATGAGCAGTTCTTC
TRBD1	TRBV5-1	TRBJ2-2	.	CASSTNGQGNTGELFF	TGCGCCAGCAGCACGAATGGACAGGGGAACACCGGGGAGCTGTTTTTT
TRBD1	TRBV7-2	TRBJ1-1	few	CASSGTGGVGEAFF	TGTGCCAGCAGCGGGACAGGGGGAGTGGGTGAAGCTTTCTTT
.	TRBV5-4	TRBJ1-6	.	CASSLVAGVNSPLHF	TGTGCCAGCAGCTTGGTGGCAGGGGTGAACTCACCCCTCCACTTT
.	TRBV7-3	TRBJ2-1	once	CASGPGRGLNEQFF	TGTGCCAGCGGTCCCGGGCGGGGGCTAAATGAGCAGTTCTTC
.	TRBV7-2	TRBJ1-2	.	CASSSTTHYGYTF	TGTGCCAGCAGCTCCACTACACACTATGGCTACACCTTC
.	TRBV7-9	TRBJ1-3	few	CASSPRFRVNGGNTIYF	TGTGCCAGCAGCCCTAGGTTCAGGGTAAATGGTGGAAACACCATATATTTT
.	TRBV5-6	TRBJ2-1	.	CASSLAGGTAYNEQFF	TGTGCCAGCAGCTTGGCCGGCGGTACTGCCTACAATGAGCAGTTCTTC
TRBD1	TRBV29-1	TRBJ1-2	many	CSVEGRGTNYGYTF	TGCAGCGTTGAGGGCAGGGGGACTAACTATGGCTACACCTTC
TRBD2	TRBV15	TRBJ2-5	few	CATSRGRLAAYQETQYF	TGTGCCACCAGCAGAGGCCGACTAGCGGCCTATCAAGAGACCCAGTACTTC
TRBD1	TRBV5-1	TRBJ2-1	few	CASSLDRGQNEQFF	TGCGCCAGCAGCTTGGACAGGGGGCAAAATGAGCAGTTCTTC
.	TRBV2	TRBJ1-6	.	CASSARRIEAPLHF	TGTGCCAGCAGTGCTAGGAGGATAGAGGCACCCCTCCACTTT
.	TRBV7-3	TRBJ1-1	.	CASSLTQANEAFF	TGTGCCAGCAGCTTAACGCAGGCTAATGAAGCTTTCTTT
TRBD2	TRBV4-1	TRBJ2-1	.	CASSQGAASGRNEQFF	TGCGCCAGCAGCCAAGGTGCGGCTAGCGGGAGGAATGAGCAGTTCTTC
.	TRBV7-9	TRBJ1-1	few	CASSPPIGGTEAFF	TGTGCCAGCAGTCCCCCAATAGGAGGCACTGAAGCTTTCTTT
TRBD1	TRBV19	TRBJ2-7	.	CASRQDREGSYEQYF	TGTGCCAGTAGACAAGACAGGGAAGGTTCCTACGAGCAGTACTTC
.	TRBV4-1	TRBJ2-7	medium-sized	CASSPSTGFYEQYF	TGCGCCAGCAGCCCGAGCACCGGGTTCTACGAGCAGTACTTC
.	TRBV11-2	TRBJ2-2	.	CASSLGGNYGELFF	TGTGCCAGCAGCTTAGGAGGAAATTACGGGGAGCTGTTTTTT
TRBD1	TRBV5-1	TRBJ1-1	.	CASSSINNGTGWPLKGNTEAFF	TGCGCCAGCAGCTCAATAAACAACGGGACAGGGTGGCCCCTTAAGGGGAACACTGAAGCTTTCTTT
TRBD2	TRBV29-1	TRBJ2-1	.	CSVGLAGDPYNEQFF	TGCAGCGTTGGGCTAGCGGGAGACCCCTACAATGAGCAGTTCTTC
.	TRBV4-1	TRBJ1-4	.	CASRRNEKLFF	TGCGCCAGCAGGAGAAATGAAAAACTGTTTTTT
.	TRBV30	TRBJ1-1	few	CAWSWRGEEAFF	TGTGCCTGGAGTTGGCGGGGTGAAGAAGCTTTCTTT
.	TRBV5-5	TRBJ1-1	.	CASSLAWGGTEAFF	TGTGCCAGCAGCTTGGCCTGGGGGGGCACTGAAGCTTTCTTT
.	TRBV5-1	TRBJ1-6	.	CASSLVPTSETANSPLHF	TGCGCCAGCAGCTTGGTTCCCACTTCTGAGACAGCTAATTCACCCCTCCACTTT
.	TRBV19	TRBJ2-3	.	CASRRVGTDTQYF	TGTGCCAGTAGACGGGTCGGCACAGATACGCAGTATTTT
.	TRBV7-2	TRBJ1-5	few	CASSSGQLHQPQHF	TGTGCCAGCAGCTCAGGACAGTTACATCAGCCCCAGCATTTT
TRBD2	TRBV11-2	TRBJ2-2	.	CASSLWVGLAGATGELFF	TGTGCCAGCAGCTTATGGGTTGGTCTAGCGGGGGCAACCGGGGAGCTGTTTTTT
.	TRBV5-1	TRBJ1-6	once	CASSMAPDTYSPLHF	TGCGCCAGCAGCATGGCCCCGGACACTTATTCACCCCTCCACTTT
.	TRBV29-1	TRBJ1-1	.	CSVVQGLMNTEAFF	TGCAGCGTTGTACAGGGTCTCATGAACACTGAAGCTTTCTTT
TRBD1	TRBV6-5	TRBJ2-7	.	CASRSTGSSYEQYF	TGTGCCAGCAGGTCGACAGGGAGCTCCTACGAGCAGTACTTC
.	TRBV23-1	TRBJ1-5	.	CASSQSVAVRQPQHF	TGCGCCAGCAGTCAATCGGTGGCTGTTCGTCAGCCCCAGCATTTT
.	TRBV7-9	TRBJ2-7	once	CASSLGPRGPEQYF	TGTGCCAGCAGCTTAGGGCCTAGGGGTCCCGAGCAGTACTTC
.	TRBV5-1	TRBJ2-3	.	CASSLSLSSTDTQYF	TGCGCCAGCAGCTTATCACTCTCGAGCACAGATACGCAGTATTTT
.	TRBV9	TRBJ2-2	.	CASSAQVKNTGELFF	TGTGCCAGCAGCGCCCAGGTTAAGAACACCGGGGAGCTGTTTTTT
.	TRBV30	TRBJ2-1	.	CAWSVWEDEQFF	TGTGCCTGGAGTGTCTGGGAGGATGAGCAGTTCTTC
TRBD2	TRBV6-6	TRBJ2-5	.	CASRGTSGGSTETQYF	TGTGCCAGCAGAGGGACTAGCGGGGGCTCAACGGAGACCCAGTACTTC
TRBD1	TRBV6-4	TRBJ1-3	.	CASIPGQSSSGNTIYF	TGTGCCAGCATACCGGGACAGTCGAGCTCTGGAAACACCATATATTTT
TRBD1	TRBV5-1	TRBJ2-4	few	CASSWGQGFYIQYF	TGCGCCAGCAGCTGGGGACAGGGTTTTTACATTCAGTACTTC